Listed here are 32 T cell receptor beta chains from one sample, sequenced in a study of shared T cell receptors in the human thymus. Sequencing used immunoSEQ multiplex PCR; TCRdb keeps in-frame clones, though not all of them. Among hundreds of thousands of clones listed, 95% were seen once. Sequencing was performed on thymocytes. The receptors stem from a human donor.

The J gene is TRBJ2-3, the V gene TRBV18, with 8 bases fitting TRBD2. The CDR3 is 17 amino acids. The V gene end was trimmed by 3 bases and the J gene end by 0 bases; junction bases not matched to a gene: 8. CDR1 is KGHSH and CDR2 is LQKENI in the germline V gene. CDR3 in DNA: TGTGCCAGCTCACCCCAGACTTTAGCGGGGAGCACAGATACGCAGTATTTT. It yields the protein CASSPQTLAGSTDTQYF.

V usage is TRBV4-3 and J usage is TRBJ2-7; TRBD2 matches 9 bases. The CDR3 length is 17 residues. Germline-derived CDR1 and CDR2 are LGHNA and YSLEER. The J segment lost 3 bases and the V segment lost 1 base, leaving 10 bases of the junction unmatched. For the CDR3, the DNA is TGCGCCAGCAGCCAAGCAAATAAGCGGGAGGTTCACTACGAGCAGTACTTC. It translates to CASSQANKREVHYEQYF.

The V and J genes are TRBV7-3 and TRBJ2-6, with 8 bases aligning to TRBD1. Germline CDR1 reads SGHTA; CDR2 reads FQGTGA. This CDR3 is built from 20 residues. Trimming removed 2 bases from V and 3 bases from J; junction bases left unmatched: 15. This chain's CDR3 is CASSLVLTGAEIFGANVLTF. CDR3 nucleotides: TGTGCCAGCAGCTTAGTACTGACAGGGGCGGAAATCTTTGGGGCCAACGTCCTGACTTTC. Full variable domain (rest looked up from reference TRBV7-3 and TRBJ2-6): GAGVSQTPSNKVTEKGKYVELRCDPISGHTALYWYRQSLGQGPEFLIYFQGTGAADDSGLPNDRFFAVRPEGSVSTLKIQRTERGDSAVYLCASSLVLTGAEIFGANVLTFGAGSRLTVL.

The CDR3 is CAWSGQGTFVDYGYTF. CDR3 DNA: TGTGCCTGGAGTGGACAGGGTACATTCGTCGACTATGGCTACACCTTC. The genes are TRBV30 and TRBJ1-2; 7 bases fit TRBD1. The J segment lost 3 bases and the V segment lost 1 base, leaving 11 bases of the junction unmatched. This CDR3 comprises 16 residues. Germline CDR1 is GTSNPN and CDR2 is SVGIG (reference sequence).

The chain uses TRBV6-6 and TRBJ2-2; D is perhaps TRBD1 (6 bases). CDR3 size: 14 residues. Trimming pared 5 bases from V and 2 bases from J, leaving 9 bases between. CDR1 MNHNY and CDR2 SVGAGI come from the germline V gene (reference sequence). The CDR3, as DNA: TGTGCCAGCAGTCGGGACACCAACACCGGGGAGCTGTTTTTT. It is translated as CASSRDTNTGELFF.

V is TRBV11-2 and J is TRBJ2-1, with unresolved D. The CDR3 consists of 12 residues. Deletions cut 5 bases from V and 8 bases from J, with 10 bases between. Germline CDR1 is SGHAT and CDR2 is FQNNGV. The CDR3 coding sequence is TGTGCCAGCAGCCAACGGCTCGATGAGCAGTTCTTC. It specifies CASSQRLDEQFF.

The CDR3 here is CASRAQSVGTENTEAFF. The CDR3, as DNA: TGTGCAAGTCGCGCCCAAAGCGTTGGGACAGAGAACACTGAAGCTTTCTTT. This rearrangement joins TRBV12-2 to TRBJ1-1; the table assigns TRBD1, which was not confirmed against the DNA. TRBV12-2 is a documented pseudogene. The CDR3 spans 17 residues.

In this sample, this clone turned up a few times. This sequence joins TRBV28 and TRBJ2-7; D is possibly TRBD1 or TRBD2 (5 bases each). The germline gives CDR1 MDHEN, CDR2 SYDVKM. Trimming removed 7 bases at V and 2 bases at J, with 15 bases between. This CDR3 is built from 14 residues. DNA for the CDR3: TGTGCCAGCACCCTACGTGGGGGACCCTACGAGCAGTACTTC. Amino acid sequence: CASTLRGGPYEQYF.

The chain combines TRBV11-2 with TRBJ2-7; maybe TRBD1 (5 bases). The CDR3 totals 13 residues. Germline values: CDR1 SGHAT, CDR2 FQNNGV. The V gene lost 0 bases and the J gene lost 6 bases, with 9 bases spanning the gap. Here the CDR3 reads CASSLEDTFEQYF. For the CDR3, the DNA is TGTGCCAGCAGCTTAGAGGACACCTTCGAGCAGTACTTC.

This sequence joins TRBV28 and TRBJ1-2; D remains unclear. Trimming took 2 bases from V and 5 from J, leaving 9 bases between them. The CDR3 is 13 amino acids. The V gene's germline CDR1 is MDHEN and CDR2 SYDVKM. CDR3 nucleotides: TGTGCCAGCAGTTTACGGCGGAGGTATGGCTACACCTTC. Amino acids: CASSLRRRYGYTF.

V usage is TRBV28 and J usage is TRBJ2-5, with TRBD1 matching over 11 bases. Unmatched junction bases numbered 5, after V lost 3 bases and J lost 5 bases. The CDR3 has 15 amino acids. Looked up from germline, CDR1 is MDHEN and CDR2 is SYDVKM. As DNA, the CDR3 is TGTGCCAGCAGTTTCGGACAGGGGGCGTGGGAGACCCAGTACTTC. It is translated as CASSFGQGAWETQYF.

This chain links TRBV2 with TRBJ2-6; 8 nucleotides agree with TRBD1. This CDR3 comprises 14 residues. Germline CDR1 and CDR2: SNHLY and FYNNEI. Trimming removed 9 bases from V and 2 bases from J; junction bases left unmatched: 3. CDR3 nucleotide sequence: TGTGCCAGGCAGGACAGGGCTGGGGCCAACGTCCTGACTTTC. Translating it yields CARQDRAGANVLTF.

This CDR3 is CASSPGIKMSYEQYF. The CDR3 nucleotides are TGTGCCAGCAGTCCCGGGATTAAAATGTCCTACGAGCAGTACTTC. The chain carries TRBV27 and TRBJ2-7; a weak D match, TRBD2 (5 bases). There are 15 residues in the CDR3. V was pared by 5 bases and J by 1 base, with 15 bases between. Germline CDR1 reads MNHEY; CDR2 reads SMNVEV (reference sequence).

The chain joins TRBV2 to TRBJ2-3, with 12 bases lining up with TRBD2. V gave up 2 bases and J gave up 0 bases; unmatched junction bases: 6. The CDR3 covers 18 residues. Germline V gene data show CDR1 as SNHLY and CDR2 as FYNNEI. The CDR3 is CASSEQLAGGNSTDTQYF. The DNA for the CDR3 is TGTGCCAGCAGTGAACAGCTAGCGGGAGGGAATAGCACAGATACGCAGTATTTT. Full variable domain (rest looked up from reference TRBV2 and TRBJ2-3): EPEVTQTPSHQVTQMGQEVILRCVPISNHLYFYWYRQILGQKVEFLVSFYNNEISEKSEIFDDQFSVERPDGSNFTLKIRSTKLEDSAMYFCASSEQLAGGNSTDTQYFGPGTRLTVL.

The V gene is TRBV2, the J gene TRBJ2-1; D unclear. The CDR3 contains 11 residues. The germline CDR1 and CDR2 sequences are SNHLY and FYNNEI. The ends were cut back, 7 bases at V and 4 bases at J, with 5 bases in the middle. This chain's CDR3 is CASKSYNEQFF. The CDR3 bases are TGTGCCAGCAAGTCATACAATGAGCAGTTCTTC.

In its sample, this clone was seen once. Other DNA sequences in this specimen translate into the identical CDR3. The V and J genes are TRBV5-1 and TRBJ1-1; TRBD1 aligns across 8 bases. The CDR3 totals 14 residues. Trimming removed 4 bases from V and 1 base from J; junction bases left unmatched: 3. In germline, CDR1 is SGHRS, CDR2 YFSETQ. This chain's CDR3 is CASSPGQGNTEAFF. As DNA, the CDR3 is TGCGCCAGCAGCCCAGGACAGGGGAACACTGAAGCTTTCTTT.

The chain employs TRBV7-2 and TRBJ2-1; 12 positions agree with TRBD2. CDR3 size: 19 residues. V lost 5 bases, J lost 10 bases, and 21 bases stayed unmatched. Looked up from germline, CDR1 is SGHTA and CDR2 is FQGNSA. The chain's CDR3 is CASSHFGTSGLEGIGEQFF. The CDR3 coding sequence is TGTGCCAGCAGCCACTTCGGGACTAGCGGGCTCGAAGGAATAGGGGAGCAGTTCTTC.

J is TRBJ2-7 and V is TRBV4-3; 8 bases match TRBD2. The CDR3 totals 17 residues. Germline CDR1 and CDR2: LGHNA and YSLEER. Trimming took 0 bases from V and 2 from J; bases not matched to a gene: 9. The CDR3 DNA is TGCGCCAGCAGCCAAGATTATTCTAGCGGGCGAACCTACGAGCAGTACTTC. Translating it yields CASSQDYSSGRTYEQYF.

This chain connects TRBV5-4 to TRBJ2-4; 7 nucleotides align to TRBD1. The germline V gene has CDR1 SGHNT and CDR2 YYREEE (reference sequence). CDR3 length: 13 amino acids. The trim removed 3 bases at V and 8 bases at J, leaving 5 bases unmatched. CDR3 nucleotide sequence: TGTGCCAGCAGCTCGCAGGGACAGCACATTCAGTACTTC. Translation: CASSSQGQHIQYF. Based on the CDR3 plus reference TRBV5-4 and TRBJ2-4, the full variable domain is ETGVTQSPTHLIKTRGQQVTLRCSSQSGHNTVSWYQQALGQGPQFIFQYYREEENGRGNFPPRFSGLQFPNYSSELNVNALELDDSALYLCASSSQGQHIQYFGAGTRLSVL.

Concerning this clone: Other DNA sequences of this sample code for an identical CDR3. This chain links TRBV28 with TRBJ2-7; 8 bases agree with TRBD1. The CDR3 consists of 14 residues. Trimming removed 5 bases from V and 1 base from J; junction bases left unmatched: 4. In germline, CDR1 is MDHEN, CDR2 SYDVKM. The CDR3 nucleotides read TGTGCCAGCAGTCCTCGGACAGGGTCCTACGAGCAGTACTTC. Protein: CASSPRTGSYEQYF.

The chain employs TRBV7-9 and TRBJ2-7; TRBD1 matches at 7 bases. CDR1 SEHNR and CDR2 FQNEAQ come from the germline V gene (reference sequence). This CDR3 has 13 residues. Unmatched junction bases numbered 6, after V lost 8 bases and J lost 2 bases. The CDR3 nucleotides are TGTGCCAGCCACACGGGACAGACCTACGAGCAGTACTTC. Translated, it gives CASHTGQTYEQYF.

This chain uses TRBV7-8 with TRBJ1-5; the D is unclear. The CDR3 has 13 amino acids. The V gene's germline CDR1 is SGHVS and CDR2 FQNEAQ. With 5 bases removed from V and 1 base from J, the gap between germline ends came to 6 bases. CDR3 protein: CASSPQSNQPQHF. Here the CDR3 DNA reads TGTGCCAGCAGCCCTCAAAGCAATCAGCCCCAGCATTTT. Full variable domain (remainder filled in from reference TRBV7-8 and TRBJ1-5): GAGVSQSPRYKVAKRGQDVALRCDPISGHVSLFWYQQALGQGPEFLTYFQNEAQLDKSGLPSDRFFAERPEGSVSTLKIQRTQQEDSAVYLCASSPQSNQPQHFGDGTRLSIL.

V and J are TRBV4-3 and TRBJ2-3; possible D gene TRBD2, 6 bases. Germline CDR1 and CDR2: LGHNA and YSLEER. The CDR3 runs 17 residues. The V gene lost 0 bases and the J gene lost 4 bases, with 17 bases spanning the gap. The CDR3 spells CASSQDLPGVSPDTQYF. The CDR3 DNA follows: TGCGCCAGCAGCCAAGATCTCCCGGGAGTAAGTCCAGATACGCAGTATTTT.

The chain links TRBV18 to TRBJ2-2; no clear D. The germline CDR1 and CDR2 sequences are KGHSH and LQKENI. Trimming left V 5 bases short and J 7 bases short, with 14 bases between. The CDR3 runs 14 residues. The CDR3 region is CASSGVNEDGELFF. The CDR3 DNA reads TGTGCCAGCTCAGGGGTCAACGAGGACGGGGAGCTGTTTTTT. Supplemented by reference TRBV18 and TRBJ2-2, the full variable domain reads NAGVMQNPRHLVRRRGQEARLRCSPMKGHSHVYWYRQLPEEGLKFMVYLQKENIIDESGMPKERFSAEFPKEGPSILRIQQVVRGDSAAYFCASSGVNEDGELFFGEGSRLTVL.

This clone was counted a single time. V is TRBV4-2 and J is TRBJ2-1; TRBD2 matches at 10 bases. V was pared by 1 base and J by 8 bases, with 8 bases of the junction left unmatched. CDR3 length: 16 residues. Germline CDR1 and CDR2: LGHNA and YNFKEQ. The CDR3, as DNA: TGTGCCAGCAGCCAAGGGGCTAGCGGGAGAGTTCATGAGCAGTTCTTC. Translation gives CASSQGASGRVHEQFF.

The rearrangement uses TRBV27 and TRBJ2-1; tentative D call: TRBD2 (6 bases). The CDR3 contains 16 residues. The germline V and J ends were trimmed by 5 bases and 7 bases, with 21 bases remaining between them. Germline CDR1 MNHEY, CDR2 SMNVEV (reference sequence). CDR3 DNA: TGTGCCAGCAGTCCCCGCTACGGTTATAGCGGAAATGAGCAGTTCTTC. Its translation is CASSPRYGYSGNEQFF.

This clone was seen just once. The DNA for the CDR3 is TGTGCCAGCAGCGTCCTCTGCGGGACGGACGGGGGTGGCTACACCTTC. It encodes CASSVLCGTDGGGYTF. The V and J genes are TRBV5-5 and TRBJ1-2, with D possibly being TRBD1 (5 bases). CDR1 is SGHKS, CDR2 YYEKEE, per germline (reference sequence). The V and J ends lost 4 bases and 7 bases respectively, with 23 bases between them. CDR3 size: 16 residues.

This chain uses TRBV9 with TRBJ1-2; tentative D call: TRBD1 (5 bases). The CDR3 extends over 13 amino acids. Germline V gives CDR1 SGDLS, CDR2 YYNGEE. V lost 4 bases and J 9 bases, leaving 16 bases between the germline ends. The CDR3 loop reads CASSPGPTGRYTF. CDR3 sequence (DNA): TGTGCCAGCAGCCCGGGACCGACGGGCCGCTACACCTTC. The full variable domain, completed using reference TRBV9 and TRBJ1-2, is DSGVTQTPKHLITATGQRVTLRCSPRSGDLSVYWYQQSLDQGLQFLIQYYNGEERAKGNILERFSAQQFPDLHSELNLSSLELGDSALYFCASSPGPTGRYTFGSGTRLTVV.

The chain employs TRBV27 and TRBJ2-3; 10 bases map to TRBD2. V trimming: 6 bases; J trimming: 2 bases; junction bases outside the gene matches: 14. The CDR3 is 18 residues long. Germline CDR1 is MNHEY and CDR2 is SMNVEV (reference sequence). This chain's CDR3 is CASSIIPETSGYTDTQYF. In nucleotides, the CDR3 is TGTGCCAGCAGCATCATCCCGGAGACTAGCGGGTACACAGATACGCAGTATTTT.

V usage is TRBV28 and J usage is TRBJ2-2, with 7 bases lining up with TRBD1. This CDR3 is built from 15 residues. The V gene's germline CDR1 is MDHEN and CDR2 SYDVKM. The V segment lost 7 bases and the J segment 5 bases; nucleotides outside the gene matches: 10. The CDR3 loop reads CASNQGERGTGELFF. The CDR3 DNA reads TGTGCCAGCAATCAGGGGGAGAGGGGAACCGGGGAGCTGTTTTTT.

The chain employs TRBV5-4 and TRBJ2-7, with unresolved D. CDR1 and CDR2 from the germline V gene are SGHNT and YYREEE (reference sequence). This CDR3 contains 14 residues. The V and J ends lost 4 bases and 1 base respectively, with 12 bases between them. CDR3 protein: CASSPWSSSYEQYF. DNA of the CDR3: TGTGCCAGCAGCCCGTGGTCCAGTTCCTACGAGCAGTACTTC.

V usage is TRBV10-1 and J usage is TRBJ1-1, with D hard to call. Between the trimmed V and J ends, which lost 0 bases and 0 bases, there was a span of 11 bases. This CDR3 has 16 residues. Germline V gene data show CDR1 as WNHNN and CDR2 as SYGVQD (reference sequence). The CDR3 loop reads CASSESAGIMNTEAFF. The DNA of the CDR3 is TGCGCCAGCAGTGAGTCGGCGGGAATCATGAACACTGAAGCTTTCTTT.